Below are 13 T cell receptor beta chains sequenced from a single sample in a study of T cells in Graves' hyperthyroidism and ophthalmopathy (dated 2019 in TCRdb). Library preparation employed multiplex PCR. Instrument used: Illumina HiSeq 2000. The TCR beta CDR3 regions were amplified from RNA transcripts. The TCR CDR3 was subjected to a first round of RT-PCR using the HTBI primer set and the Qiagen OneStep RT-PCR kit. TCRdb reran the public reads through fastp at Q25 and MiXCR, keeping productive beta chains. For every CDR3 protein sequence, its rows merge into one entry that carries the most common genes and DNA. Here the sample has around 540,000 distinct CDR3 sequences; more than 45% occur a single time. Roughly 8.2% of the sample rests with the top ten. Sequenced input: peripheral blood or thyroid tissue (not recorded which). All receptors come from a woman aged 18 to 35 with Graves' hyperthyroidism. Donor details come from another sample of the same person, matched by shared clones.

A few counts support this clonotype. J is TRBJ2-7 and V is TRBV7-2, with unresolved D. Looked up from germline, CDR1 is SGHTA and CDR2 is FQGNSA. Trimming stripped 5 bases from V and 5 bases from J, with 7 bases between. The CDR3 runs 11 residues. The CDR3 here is CASSRSHEQYF. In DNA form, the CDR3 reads TGTGCCAGCAGCCGTAGCCACGAGCAGTACTTC.

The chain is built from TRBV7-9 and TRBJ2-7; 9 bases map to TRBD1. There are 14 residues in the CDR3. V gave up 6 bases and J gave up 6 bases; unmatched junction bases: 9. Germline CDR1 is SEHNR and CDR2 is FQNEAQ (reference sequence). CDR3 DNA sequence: TGTGCCAGCAGGCTCGGGACAGGGTTCCTCGAGCAGTACTTC. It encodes CASRLGTGFLEQYF.

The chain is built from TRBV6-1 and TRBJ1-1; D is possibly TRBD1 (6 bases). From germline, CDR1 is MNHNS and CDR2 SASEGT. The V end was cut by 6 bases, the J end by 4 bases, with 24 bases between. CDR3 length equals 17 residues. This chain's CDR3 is CASSLLPPAGVGTEAFF. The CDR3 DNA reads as TGTGCCAGCAGCCTTTTACCCCCGGCAGGGGTGGGCACTGAAGCTTTCTTT.

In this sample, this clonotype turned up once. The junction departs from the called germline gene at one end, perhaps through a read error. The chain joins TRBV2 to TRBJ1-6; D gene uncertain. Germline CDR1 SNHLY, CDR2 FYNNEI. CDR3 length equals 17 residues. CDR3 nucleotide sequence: TGTGCCAGCAGTGTTAGGGCGGCTAGCTCCTATGATTCACCCCTCCACTTT. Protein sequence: CASSVRAASSYDSPLHF.

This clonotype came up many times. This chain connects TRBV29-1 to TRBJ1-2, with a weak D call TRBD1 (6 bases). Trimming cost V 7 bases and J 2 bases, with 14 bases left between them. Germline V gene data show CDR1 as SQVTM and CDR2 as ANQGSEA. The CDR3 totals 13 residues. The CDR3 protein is CSAGYGQNYGYTF. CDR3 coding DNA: TGCAGCGCCGGATACGGACAGAACTATGGCTACACCTTC.

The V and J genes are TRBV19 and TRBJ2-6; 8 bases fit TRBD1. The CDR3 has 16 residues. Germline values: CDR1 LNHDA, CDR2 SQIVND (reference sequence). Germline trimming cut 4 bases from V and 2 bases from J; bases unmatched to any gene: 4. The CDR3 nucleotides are TGTGCCAGTAGTAGGACAGGGAGACCTGGGGCCAACGTCCTGACTTTC. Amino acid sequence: CASSRTGRPGANVLTF.

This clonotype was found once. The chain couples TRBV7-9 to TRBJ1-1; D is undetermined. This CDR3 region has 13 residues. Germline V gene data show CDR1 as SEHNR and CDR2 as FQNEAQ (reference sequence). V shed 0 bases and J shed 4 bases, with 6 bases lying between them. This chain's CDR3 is CASSLAKGTEAFF. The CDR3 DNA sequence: TGTGCCAGCAGCTTAGCGAAGGGCACTGAAGCTTTCTTT.

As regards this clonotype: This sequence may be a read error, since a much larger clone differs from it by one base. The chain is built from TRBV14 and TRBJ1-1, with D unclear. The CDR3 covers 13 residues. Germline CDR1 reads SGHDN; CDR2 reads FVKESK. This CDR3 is CASSQVRNTEALF. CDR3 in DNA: TGTGCCAGCAGCCAGGTGCGAAACACTGAAGCTCTCTTT.

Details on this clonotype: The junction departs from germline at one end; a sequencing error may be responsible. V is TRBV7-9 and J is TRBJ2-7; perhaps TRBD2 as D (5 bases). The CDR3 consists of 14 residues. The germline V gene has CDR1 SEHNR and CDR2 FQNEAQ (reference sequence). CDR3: CASSLTGMVYEQYF. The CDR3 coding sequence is TGCGCCAGCAGCCTAACCGGGATGGTCTACGAGCAGTACTTC.

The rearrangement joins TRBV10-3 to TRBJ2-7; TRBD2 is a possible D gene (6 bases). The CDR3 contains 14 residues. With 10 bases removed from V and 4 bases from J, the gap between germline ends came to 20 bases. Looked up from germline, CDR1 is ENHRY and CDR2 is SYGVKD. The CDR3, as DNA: TGTGCCAGCAGAACGACAGAGGGAGGTTACGAGCAGTACTTC. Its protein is CASRTTEGGYEQYF.

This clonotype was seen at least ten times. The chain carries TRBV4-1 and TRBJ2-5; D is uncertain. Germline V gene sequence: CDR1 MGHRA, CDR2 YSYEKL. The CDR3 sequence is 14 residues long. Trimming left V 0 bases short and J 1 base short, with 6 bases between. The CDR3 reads CASSQEGLQETQYF. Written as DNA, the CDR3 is TGCGCCAGCAGCCAAGAAGGGCTCCAAGAGACCCAGTACTTC.

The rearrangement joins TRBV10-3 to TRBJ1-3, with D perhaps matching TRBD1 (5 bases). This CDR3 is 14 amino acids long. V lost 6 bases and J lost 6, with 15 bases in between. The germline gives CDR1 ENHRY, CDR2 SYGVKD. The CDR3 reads CAISEGRPPNTIYF. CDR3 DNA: TGTGCCATCAGCGAGGGACGGCCACCAAACACCATATATTTT.

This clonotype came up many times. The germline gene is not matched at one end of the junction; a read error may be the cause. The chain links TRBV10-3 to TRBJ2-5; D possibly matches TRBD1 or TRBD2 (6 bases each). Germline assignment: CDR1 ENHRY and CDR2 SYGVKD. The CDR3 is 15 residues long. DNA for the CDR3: TGTGCCATCAGCGAGTCCGGGGGCGCCGGGGAGACCCAGTACTTC. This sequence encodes CAISESGGAGETQYF.